The 31 T cell receptor beta chains below were found in one sample sequenced in a study of CXCR3-negative and CXCR3-positive naive CD8 T cells. UMI-tagged TRB cDNA libraries were built via 5' RACE. TCRdb re-called the 5' RACE reads and catalogs CDR3 proteins one per entry, DNA excluded. This table lists roughly 45,000 distinct CDR3 sequences. Sequencing used naive CXCR3- CD8+ T cells from blood. Subset in this sample: CD45RO-CCR7+CD27+CD95- naive CD8+ T cells lacking CXCR3 (TNR3-). The origin of the receptors is a human donor in good health. Some clones in this sample may be carry-over from other donors' samples.

The chain recombines TRBV6-2 or TRBV6-3 with TRBJ2-3; as DNA is missing, the TRBD2 call by TCRdb cannot be tested. The CDR3 consists of 15 residues. Germline CDR1 reads MNHEY; CDR2 reads SVGEGT. The CDR3 loop reads CASSYGSSGADTQYF.

The V gene is TRBV4-2, the J gene TRBJ2-7. Germline CDR1 is LGHNA and CDR2 is YNFKEQ. The CDR3 consists of 13 residues. CDR3 region: CASSQGKSYEQYF.

This rearrangement joins TRBV12-3 or TRBV12-4 to TRBJ1-2. The CDR3 has 14 amino acids. The CDR3 spells CASSLNVGNYGYTF.

This chain connects TRBV5-1 to TRBJ2-1; checking the TCRdb D call of TRBD1 is not possible without DNA. Per germline, CDR1 SGHRS and CDR2 YFSETQ. The CDR3 runs to 16 residues. This CDR3 reads CASSFYRDRVSDEQFF.

The chain is built from TRBV29-1 and TRBJ1-1; no DNA is available, so the TRBD1 call from TCRdb remains unchecked. Germline values: CDR1 SQVTM, CDR2 ANQGSEA. The CDR3 has 13 amino acids. The CDR3: CSVGTGENTEAFF.

The chain employs TRBV12-3 or TRBV12-4 and TRBJ2-5; TCRdb reports TRBD2, a call that lacks DNA to check it against. The CDR3 runs 16 residues. CDR3 in amino acids: CASSHYGVAGEETQYF.

The V and J genes are TRBV29-1 and TRBJ2-2; lacking DNA, the TRBD1 call made by TCRdb goes unchecked. The CDR3 consists of 14 residues. CDR1 and CDR2 from the germline V gene are SQVTM and ANQGSEA. The CDR3 sequence: CSVEGTGGFGELFF.

The rearrangement links TRBV9 to TRBJ1-5. Germline assignment: CDR1 SGDLS and CDR2 YYNGEE. CDR3 length: 19 residues. The CDR3 sequence: CASSVCLKEGTEGNQPQHF.

This chain links TRBV20-1 with TRBJ2-3; TCRdb indicates TRBD2, and absent DNA this call remains unverified. CDR3 length equals 16 residues. Germline CDR1 and CDR2: DFQATT and SNEGSKA (reference sequence). CDR3 sequence reads: CSARDFRGTGLYTQYF.

V usage is TRBV5-6 and J usage is TRBJ1-4. Germline V gives CDR1 SGHDT, CDR2 YYEEEE. The CDR3 has 14 amino acids. The CDR3 here is CASSLRQAVEKLFF.

This chain links TRBV3-1 with TRBJ2-4; lacking DNA, the TRBD2 call made by TCRdb goes unchecked. This CDR3 is 14 amino acids long. CDR1 is LGHDT and CDR2 is YNNKEL in the germline V gene (reference sequence). This CDR3 is CASSQSGGPLSSNF.

The chain recombines TRBV12-3 or TRBV12-4 with TRBJ2-7. The CDR3 loop spans 13 amino acids. The CDR3 spells CASSLTGIYEQYF.

This rearrangement joins TRBV24-1 to TRBJ2-2; TCRdb's assignment of TRBD1 cannot be checked, as there is no DNA. The CDR3 covers 16 residues. Germline CDR1 KGHDR, CDR2 SFDVKD. This CDR3 reads CATSDFIDRGTGELFF.

J is TRBJ2-7 and V is TRBV27; the TRBD1 assignment by TCRdb is unverifiable without DNA. Germline-derived CDR1 and CDR2 are MNHEY and SMNVEV (reference sequence). The CDR3 is 16 residues long. CDR3 sequence: CASSPDPGVVIYEQYF.

This clonotype is identified as medium-sized (0.01 to 0.1%) from frequency. The V call is TRBV28, the J call TRBJ2-2. The CDR3 covers 11 residues. Germline loops: CDR1 MDHEN, CDR2 SYDVKM. CDR3 region: CASSEIGELFF.

The chain is built from TRBV6-2 or TRBV6-3 and TRBJ2-7. This CDR3 contains 11 residues. Germline V gives CDR1 MNHEY, CDR2 SVGEGT. Here the CDR3 reads CASRTYYEQYF.

J is TRBJ1-2 and V is TRBV7-9; absent DNA, TCRdb's TRBD1 call cannot be checked. Germline-derived CDR1 and CDR2 are SEHNR and FQNEAQ (reference sequence). The CDR3 has 19 amino acids. The CDR3 region is CASSFQYHRDRGQLYGYTF.

This chain links TRBV28 with TRBJ2-1. The CDR3 is 16 residues long. Per the germline V gene, CDR1 is MDHEN and CDR2 is SYDVKM. The CDR3 protein is CASSLFRPSSYNEQFF.

The V gene is TRBV29-1, the J gene TRBJ2-5; with no DNA, the TCRdb D assignment of TRBD1 cannot be verified. The germline V gene encodes CDR1 SQVTM and CDR2 ANQGSEA. This CDR3 comprises 14 residues. The CDR3 loop reads CSVGQGLYQETQYF.

The chain is built from TRBV20-1 and TRBJ2-2; as DNA is missing, the TRBD1 call by TCRdb cannot be tested. The CDR3 totals 14 residues. From germline, CDR1 is DFQATT and CDR2 SNEGSKA (reference sequence). CDR3 region: CSARTGGDTGELFF.

This chain joins TRBV6-2 or TRBV6-3 and TRBJ2-1; TCRdb calls TRBD2, which cannot be checked without DNA. Per the germline V gene, CDR1 is MNHEY and CDR2 is SVGEGT. This CDR3 region has 16 residues. CDR3 residues: CASSYSQTRVYNEQFF.

This rearrangement joins TRBV7-2 to TRBJ2-7; no DNA is available, so the TRBD1 call from TCRdb remains unchecked. Germline loops: CDR1 SGHTA, CDR2 FQGNSA. The CDR3 is made up of 16 amino acids. CDR3 region: CASSLLGQGLFYEQYF. Full variable domain (outside the CDR3, taken from reference TRBV7-2 and TRBJ2-7): GAGVSQSPSNKVTEKGKDVELRCDPISGHTALYWYRQSLGQGLEFLIYFQGNSAPDKSGLPSDRFSAERTGGSVSTLTIQRTQQEDSAVYLCASSLLGQGLFYEQYFGPGTRLTVT.

The chain couples TRBV9 to TRBJ2-1. The CDR3 loop spans 13 amino acids. CDR1 is SGDLS and CDR2 is YYNGEE in the germline V gene. The CDR3 spells CASSVDAPFEQFF.

The chain has TRBV15 and TRBJ1-5; no DNA is available, so the TRBD1 call from TCRdb remains unchecked. Germline V lookup: CDR1 LNHNV, CDR2 YYDKDF (reference sequence). The CDR3 is 11 residues long. The CDR3 here is CATSRGDIRHF.

CDR3 residues: CASSQGGNEAFF. J is TRBJ1-1 and V is TRBV4-1. The V gene's germline CDR1 is MGHRA and CDR2 YSYEKL. This CDR3 is built from 12 residues.

This chain connects TRBV7-2 to TRBJ2-2. The CDR3 totals 15 residues. Per germline, CDR1 SGHTA and CDR2 FQGNSA. This CDR3 reads CASSPSGETTGELFF.

The rearrangement joins TRBV6-5 to TRBJ2-1; the TCRdb D gene call, TRBD2, has no DNA to confirm it. The CDR3 covers 16 residues. Germline loops: CDR1 MNHEY, CDR2 SVGAGI. The CDR3 loop reads CASSSVSSRTYNEQFF.

V gene TRBV28 combines with J gene TRBJ2-7; there is no DNA to check the TCRdb D call of TRBD2. Germline assignment: CDR1 MDHEN and CDR2 SYDVKM. The CDR3 has 16 amino acids. The CDR3 spells CASSLSPQRGSYEQYF.

The V call is TRBV7-2, the J call TRBJ2-4. The CDR3 is 12 residues long. Germline V gene data show CDR1 as SGHTA and CDR2 as FQGNSA. The CDR3 spells CASSPRWDIQYF.

This rearrangement joins TRBV12-3 or TRBV12-4 to TRBJ1-5; TCRdb calls TRBD1, which cannot be checked without DNA. The CDR3 consists of 16 residues. The CDR3 is CASSLAERGSNQPQHF.

This clonotype is deemed medium-sized (0.01 to 0.1%) by its frequency. CDR3 residues: CASSPDSSYNEQFF. The chain is built from TRBV3-1 and TRBJ2-1. Germline CDR1 LGHDT, CDR2 YNNKEL (reference sequence). CDR3 length: 14 amino acids.